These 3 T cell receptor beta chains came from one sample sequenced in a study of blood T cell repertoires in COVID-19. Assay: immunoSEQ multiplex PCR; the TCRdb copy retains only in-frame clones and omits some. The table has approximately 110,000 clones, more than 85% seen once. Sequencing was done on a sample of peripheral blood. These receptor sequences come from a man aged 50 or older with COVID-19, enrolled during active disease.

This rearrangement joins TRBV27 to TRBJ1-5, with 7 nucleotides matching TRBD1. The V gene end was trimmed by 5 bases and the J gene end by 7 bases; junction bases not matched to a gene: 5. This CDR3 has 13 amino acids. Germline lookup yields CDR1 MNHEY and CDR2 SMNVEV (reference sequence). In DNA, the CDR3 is TGTGCCAGCAGTCCCCGACAGGGCCAGCCCCAGCATTTT. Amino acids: CASSPRQGQPQHF.

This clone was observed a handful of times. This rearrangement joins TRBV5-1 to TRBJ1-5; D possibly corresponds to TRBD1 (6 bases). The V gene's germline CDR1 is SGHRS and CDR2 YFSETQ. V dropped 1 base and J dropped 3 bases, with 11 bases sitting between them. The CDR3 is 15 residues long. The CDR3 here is CASSLSGQYNQPQHF. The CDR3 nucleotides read TGCGCCAGCAGCTTGTCAGGACAGTACAATCAGCCCCAGCATTTT.

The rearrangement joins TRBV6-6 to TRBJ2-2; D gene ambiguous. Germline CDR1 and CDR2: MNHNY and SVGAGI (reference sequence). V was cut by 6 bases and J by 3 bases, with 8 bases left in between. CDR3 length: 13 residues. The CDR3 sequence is CASSRYYTGELFF. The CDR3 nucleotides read TGTGCCAGCAGCCGCTATTACACCGGGGAGCTGTTTTTT.